The T cell receptor (beta chain) under discussion was sequenced for a study of Ad26.COV2.S vaccination and SARS-CoV-2 variants. Points from the study as a whole: With respect to non-spike TCR breadth, vaccine and placebo recipients were similar. Responses of spike-specific T cells (both CD8+ and CD4+) reportedly showed substantial breadth after vaccination.

Repertoires were generated with immunoSEQ multiplex PCR, while TCRdb's copy carries only in-frame clones and drops some. This repertoire shows more than 300,000 clones, 85% found once; its top ten account for around 2.2%. There are 14 residues in the CDR3. The V end was cut by 4 bases, the J end by 2 bases, with 13 bases between. Germline CDR1 and CDR2: SGHKS and YYEKEE (reference sequence). Treatment described: roughly 20 received Ad26.COV2.S at low or high dose, single or two shots; roughly five received placebo; per-sample allocation not given. Collection of samples fell on day 63 after the first vaccine or placebo injection. The donor was a Boston adult aged 18-55 years. The study used a vaccine consisting of an Ad26 vector that expressed Wuhan-strain SARS-CoV-2 spike. Worth noting for this clone: Antigen specificity is unknown. The same CDR3 is also encoded by other DNA sequences in this sample.

The clonotype was recovered from a person between 18 and 65 years old who received the Ad26.COV2.S COVID-19 vaccine or a placebo. V is TRBV5-5 and J is TRBJ2-7; possibly TRBD1 for D (5 bases). Sequenced here: peripheral blood, sampled in a trial of Ad26.COV2.S vaccine versus placebo. The CDR3 reads CASSRGQGTYEQYF. The CDR3 DNA is TGTGCCAGCAGCCGAGGACAAGGGACCTACGAGCAGTACTTC.